This passage covers 20 T cell receptor beta chains from one sample sequenced in a study of T-cell reconstitution after alpha-beta-depleted transplantation in children. The TCRbeta library incorporated unique molecular identifiers. MiXCR was run by TCRdb on the PCR reads, yielding one entry per CDR3 protein. The sample includes fewer than 700,000 distinct CDR3 sequences, roughly 13% of them seen just once. The sample here was PBMCs, mostly from graft donor cells, taken 360 days after TCRalphabeta/CD19-depleted stem cell transplant. These receptors originate from a male patient between 10 and 17 years old who had a stem cell transplant for acute myeloid leukemia, so the T cells may come from the graft donor.

CDR3: CATATSDTSYEQYF. DNA of the CDR3: TGTGCCACCGCTACTAGCGATACATCCTACGAGCAGTACTTC. The rearrangement joins TRBV15 to TRBJ2-7; TRBD2 aligns across 7 bases. V gave up 8 bases and J gave up 1 base; unmatched junction bases: 8. The CDR3 has 14 residues. Germline V CDR1 and CDR2: LNHNV, YYDKDF (reference sequence).

The CDR3 DNA reads TGTGCCAGCAGCCACGGACTAGCGGGGCAGGAGGAGCAGTTCTTC. Translation gives CASSHGLAGQEEQFF. V is TRBV14 and J is TRBJ2-1; 12 positions agree with TRBD2. V trimming: 3 bases; J trimming: 10 bases; junction bases outside the gene matches: 7. CDR1 SGHDN and CDR2 FVKESK come from the germline V gene. The CDR3 is 15 residues long.

The gene calls are TRBV6-5 and TRBJ2-1; D remains ambiguous. Germline V gene sequence: CDR1 MNHEY, CDR2 SVGAGI. This CDR3 has 19 residues. Trimming stripped 2 bases from V and 0 bases from J, with 20 bases between. The CDR3 DNA reads TGTGCCAGCAGTTACAGGGCGGTCCCCTTAATAAGCTCCTACAATGAGCAGTTCTTC. Translated, it gives CASSYRAVPLISSYNEQFF.

This chain links TRBV6-5 with TRBJ2-7, with D possibly called TRBD1 or TRBD2 (5 bases each). There are 14 residues in the CDR3. Germline-derived CDR1 and CDR2 are MNHEY and SVGAGI. V was shortened by 2 bases and J by 3 bases, with 11 bases between the two germline ends. The CDR3 protein is CASSYGDGDYEQYF. CDR3 sequence (DNA): TGTGCCAGCAGTTACGGGGACGGGGACTACGAGCAGTACTTC.

This clonotype was counted at least ten times. The gene calls are TRBV20-1 and TRBJ2-7; 7 bases are shared with TRBD2. Trimming cost V 3 bases and J 2 bases; bases outside gene matches: 7. Per germline, CDR1 DFQATT and CDR2 SNEGSKA (reference sequence). The CDR3 is 14 amino acids. The CDR3 DNA reads as TGCAGTGCTAGCCGGGACTACCACACCTACGAGCAGTACTTC. Protein sequence: CSASRDYHTYEQYF.

The CDR3 nucleotides read TGTGCCAGCAGTACTCCTACCGGGACTAGCGGGACCGTCTACAATCGGCAGTTCTTC. Translating it yields CASSTPTGTSGTVYNRQFF. The chain carries TRBV6-2 or TRBV6-3 and TRBJ2-1; TRBD2 aligns across 13 bases. After removal of 5 bases from V and 12 bases from J, the junction contained 22 bases not matched to a gene. The CDR3 loop spans 19 amino acids. Germline CDR1 reads MNHEY; CDR2 reads SVGEGT.

The V and J genes are TRBV5-1 and TRBJ2-7; 10 positions match TRBD2. Germline lookup yields CDR1 SGHRS and CDR2 YFSETQ. J lost 2 bases, V lost 9 bases, and 8 bases had no gene match. This CDR3 spans 14 amino acids. This chain's CDR3 is CAKMGLASPYEQYF. Here the CDR3 DNA reads TGCGCCAAGATGGGACTAGCGAGCCCCTACGAGCAGTACTTC.

The genes are TRBV20-1 and TRBJ1-1; 7 bases map to TRBD1. CDR1 is DFQATT, CDR2 SNEGSKA, per germline (reference sequence). J was trimmed by 8 bases and V by 6 bases; bases with no gene match: 18. This CDR3 contains 15 residues. CDR3 loop: CSATGFGQVMNEAFF. CDR3 DNA sequence: TGCAGTGCCACCGGCTTTGGACAGGTGATGAACGAAGCTTTCTTT.

This clonotype was detected a few times. The chain employs TRBV12-3 or TRBV12-4 and TRBJ1-5, with D uncertain. V was clipped by 7 bases and J by 7 bases, with 11 bases between them. CDR3 length: 12 residues. CDR3 protein: CASTQPGQPQHF. The CDR3 nucleotides read TGTGCCAGCACGCAGCCTGGGCAGCCCCAGCATTTT.

The rearrangement joins TRBV20-1 to TRBJ2-7; TRBD2 aligns across 9 bases. Looked up from germline, CDR1 is DFQATT and CDR2 is SNEGSKA (reference sequence). The CDR3 totals 12 residues. V lost 5 bases, J lost 5 bases, and 4 bases stayed unmatched. The CDR3 sequence: CSAEREVHEQYF. As DNA, the CDR3 is TGCAGTGCTGAGCGGGAGGTCCACGAGCAGTACTTC.

The sample holds many counts of this clonotype. V is TRBV12-3 or TRBV12-4 and J is TRBJ2-7; 7 nucleotides align to TRBD2. The V gene end was trimmed by 7 bases and the J gene end by 3 bases; junction bases not matched to a gene: 6. The CDR3 contains 13 residues. The DNA of the CDR3 is TGTGCCAGCACCAGGACTAGAGGCTACGAGCAGTACTTC. Its protein product is CASTRTRGYEQYF.

This clonotype was picked up a small number of times. The chain recombines TRBV7-3 with TRBJ2-2; 12 positions agree with TRBD2. Germline V gene sequence: CDR1 SGHTA, CDR2 FQGTGA. Trimming at V came to 0 bases and at J to 6 bases, leaving 5 bases not matched to a gene. There are 17 residues in the CDR3. The chain's CDR3 is CASSLTLTSGSPGELFF. In nucleotides, the CDR3 is TGTGCCAGCAGCTTAACGTTGACTAGCGGGAGCCCCGGGGAGCTGTTTTTT.

V and J are TRBV12-3 or TRBV12-4 and TRBJ2-7; TRBD2 aligns across 12 bases. J gave up 4 bases and V 5 bases, and 9 bases lay outside the gene matches. The CDR3 contains 16 residues. CDR3 sequence: CASSKGTSGFTYEQYF. The CDR3 nucleotides are TGTGCCAGCAGTAAAGGGACTAGCGGGTTCACATACGAGCAGTACTTC.

The chain has TRBV7-2 and TRBJ2-1, with 7 bases lining up with TRBD2. After removal of 3 bases from V and 8 bases from J, the junction contained 16 bases not matched to a gene. The CDR3 consists of 17 residues. The germline V gene encodes CDR1 SGHTA and CDR2 FQGNSA. The CDR3, as DNA: TGTGCCAGCAGCTTCACGCCTATGGGACTACTAGGCCATGAGCAGTTCTTC. As protein: CASSFTPMGLLGHEQFF.

This clonotype was detected once. In nucleotides, the CDR3 is TGTGCCAGCAGTTTTCTCAGGAACACTGAAGCTTTCTTT. Its protein is CASSFLRNTEAFF. The V call is TRBV27, the J call TRBJ1-1; D is undetermined. The length of the CDR3 is 13 residues. V was shortened by 3 bases and J by 1 base, with 6 bases between the two germline ends. Germline CDR1 is MNHEY and CDR2 is SMNVEV (reference sequence).

The gene calls are TRBV4-3 and TRBJ1-4, with TRBD1 identical over 7 bases. The CDR3 runs 17 residues. V was pared by 4 bases and J by 7 bases, with 15 bases of the junction left unmatched. Germline V gene data show CDR1 as LGHNA and CDR2 as YSLEER. The CDR3 region has the DNA TGCGCCAGCAGCCCATATTTGACAGGGACTAAAGGTGAAAAACTGTTTTTT. It translates to CASSPYLTGTKGEKLFF.

The chain carries TRBV20-1 and TRBJ2-1, with D perhaps matching TRBD1 or TRBD2 (5 bases each). Between the trimmed V and J ends, which lost 0 bases and 4 bases, there was a span of 16 bases. Per the germline V gene, CDR1 is DFQATT and CDR2 is SNEGSKA (reference sequence). The CDR3 length is 16 residues. CDR3 bases: TGCAGTGCTAGAGATCGGGACGGGGCACCATACAATGAGCAGTTCTTC. This encodes CSARDRDGAPYNEQFF.

The chain combines TRBV4-3 with TRBJ2-3; tentatively, D is TRBD2 (6 bases). The germline gives CDR1 LGHNA, CDR2 YSLEER. V lost 0 bases and J lost 2, with 12 bases in between. This CDR3 comprises 16 residues. The DNA for the CDR3 is TGCGCCAGCAGCCAAGATGCGGGGACCCTCACAGATACGCAGTATTTT. Translated, it gives CASSQDAGTLTDTQYF.

This clonotype was observed a few times. V gene TRBV5-1 combines with J gene TRBJ1-3; D not certain. V was clipped by 5 bases and J by 0 bases, with 9 bases between them. The CDR3 spans 14 residues. Germline V lookup: CDR1 SGHRS, CDR2 YFSETQ. As DNA, the CDR3 is TGCGCCAGCAGTGTAAGCAACTCTGGAAACACCATATATTTT. This translates into CASSVSNSGNTIYF.

The chain uses TRBV11-2 and TRBJ2-7; 8 bases align to TRBD2. Trimming removed 0 bases from V and 3 bases from J; junction bases left unmatched: 16. CDR1 SGHAT and CDR2 FQNNGV come from the germline V gene. CDR3 size: 19 residues. The CDR3 is CASSLESGSDRGLGYEQYF. The CDR3 DNA is TGTGCCAGCAGCTTAGAGAGCGGGAGTGATAGGGGATTGGGCTACGAGCAGTACTTC.